This entry features one TCR beta chain sequence. Its cognate antigen is unknown. Template material for amplifying TCR beta CDR3 regions consisted of RNA transcripts. HTBI primers were employed in a first-round RT-PCR of the TCR CDR3. TCRdb reanalysed the multiplex PCR reads using MiXCR and keeps one entry per CDR3 protein. This table holds about 640,000 distinct CDR3 sequences, 20% to 25% found once. V shed 2 bases, J shed 4 bases, and the junction held 3 bases outside the gene matches. The length of the CDR3 is 15 residues. Germline loops: CDR1 SGHRS, CDR2 YFSETQ. Ophthalmopathy patients all had a Clinical Activity Score of at least 3, a NOSPECS grade of at least 4 and disease under 3 months old. Together with thyroid ultrasound, orbital computed tomography, serum thyroxine and TRAb, clinical symptoms were used for diagnoses. The sample comes from a study of T cells in Graves' hyperthyroidism and ophthalmopathy. The overall study: Peripheral blood was secured at the point of initial diagnosis, before any treatment. Study results and caveats: Blood held most thyroid clonotypes expanded above 0.001 frequency.

The sequenced sample was blood. The rearrangement links TRBV5-1 to TRBJ2-2; 9 bases match TRBD1. The receptor was isolated from a young man with Graves' ophthalmopathy. The CDR3 loop is CASSFHRGRTGELFF. The CDR3 bases are TGCGCCAGCAGCTTCCACAGGGGGCGCACCGGGGAGCTGTTTTTT.